This record concerns one T cell receptor beta chain sequence. The CDR3 sequence is 14 residues long. Germline V gene sequence: CDR1 WNHNN, CDR2 SYGVQD (reference sequence). After removal of 7 bases from V and 2 bases from J, the junction contained 7 bases not matched to a gene. This record belongs to a study of T cell changes during pregnancy in multiple sclerosis. Measured with immunoSEQ multiplex PCR; TCRdb has only the in-frame clones, and not every one. There are 75,000 to 100,000 clones in the sample; approximately 92% occur only once, and more than 2% lies in the top ten. The chain links TRBV10-1 to TRBJ2-7; 8 nucleotides line up with TRBD1. Sample: peripheral blood, taken after pregnancy. The TCR originated in a female donor with multiple sclerosis, enrolled in a pregnancy study. DNA of the CDR3: TGCGCCAGCACGTTGAGGACAGGGACCTACGAGCAGTACTTC. It yields the protein CASTLRTGTYEQYF.